The clone carrying this T cell receptor beta chain was counted many times. Its target is unknown. This record comes from a study of regulatory T cells in long-lasting Graves disease. General study points: Samples came from peripheral blood alone, without thyroid tissue.

Noted time point: persistent/refractory GD, antithyroid drugs over 5 years with positive TRAb. From RNA extracted from PBMCs, the TCR library was made. Building the TCR beta libraries relied on iRepertoire HTBI primers, and CDR3 regions underwent Arm-PCR. Original handling: Throughout the samples, researchers identified about 62 TRBV and some 14 TRBJ segments. TCRdb ran MiXCR on the multiplex PCR reads and lists one entry per CDR3 protein. V and J calls and clone size were set by TCRdb, not the authors. The data hold under 500,000 distinct CDR3 sequences, with roughly 20% observed a single time. V dropped 6 bases and J dropped 5; count of bases not matched to a gene: 18. Germline lookup yields CDR1 MNHNS and CDR2 SASEGT. CDR3 size: 18 residues.

The specimen was peripheral blood mononuclear cells (PBMCs), collected when the disease was refractory, from a patient treated with antithyroid drugs. The sequence came from a female donor with Graves disease. The gene calls are TRBV6-1 and TRBJ1-2; 10 nucleotides line up with TRBD1. CDR3 in amino acids: CASRGVGDRGRNRYGYTF. In DNA, the CDR3 is TGTGCCAGCAGAGGGGTGGGGGACAGGGGACGTAATCGGTATGGCTACACCTTC.